This entry lists 8 T cell receptor beta chains sequenced from one sample in a study of blood T cell repertoires in COVID-19. The assay was immunoSEQ multiplex PCR, and TCRdb's table has in-frame clones only and misses some. The sample lists 300,000 to 400,000 clones; around nine tenths were seen once. Sequencing input: PBMCs or T cells enriched from blood (not recorded which). The receptor set was obtained from a woman in her twenties or thirties with acute COVID-19.

The CDR3 bases are TGTGCCAGCAGTTACGGGGACAGGCCAGACTACGAGCAGTACTTC. Amino acids: CASSYGDRPDYEQYF. J is TRBJ2-7 and V is TRBV6-5; TRBD1 agrees at 8 bases. This CDR3 has 15 residues. Germline trimming cut 2 bases from V and 3 bases from J; bases unmatched to any gene: 6. Looked up from germline, CDR1 is MNHEY and CDR2 is SVGAGI.

This sequence joins TRBV19 and TRBJ2-6, with D tentatively TRBD2 (6 bases). The ends were cut back, 1 base at V and 0 bases at J, with 16 bases in the middle. This CDR3 spans 19 amino acids. Germline V CDR1 and CDR2: LNHDA, SQIVND (reference sequence). The CDR3 protein is CASSIGRGGRHSGANVLTF. The CDR3 DNA sequence: TGTGCCAGTAGTATAGGGAGAGGAGGGCGACACTCTGGGGCCAACGTCCTGACTTTC.

This rearrangement joins TRBV7-3 to TRBJ2-3; D is perhaps TRBD2 (6 bases). This CDR3 spans 16 amino acids. The germline V gene has CDR1 SGHTA and CDR2 FQGTGA. Trimming left V 0 bases short and J 1 base short, with 11 bases between. The CDR3 DNA reads as TGTGCCAGCAGCTTAACCCTGGGCGGGGGCACAGATACGCAGTATTTT. Translating it yields CASSLTLGGGTDTQYF. Variable domain in full (rest from reference TRBV7-3 and TRBJ2-3): GAGVSQTPSNKVTEKGKYVELRCDPISGHTALYWYRQSLGQGPEFLIYFQGTGAADDSGLPNDRFFAVRPEGSVSTLKIQRTERGDSAVYLCASSLTLGGGTDTQYFGPGTRLTVL.

This clone occurred once. The chain links TRBV5-1 to TRBJ2-1; possibly TRBD1 for D (6 bases). The CDR3 covers 14 residues. Germline V gene lookup returns CDR1 SGHRS and CDR2 YFSETQ. V was shortened by 0 bases and J by 7 bases, with 11 bases between the two germline ends. CDR3 DNA: TGCGCCAGCAGCTTGGGGGACACGTTAAATGAGCAGTTCTTC. The encoded protein is CASSLGDTLNEQFF.

CDR3 DNA: TGTGCCAGCAGCTTCTTCCTCCGGGACGAGCAGTACTTC. Translating it yields CASSFFLRDEQYF. The gene calls are TRBV5-6 and TRBJ2-7; D unresolved. From germline, CDR1 is SGHDT and CDR2 YYEEEE. V was trimmed by 2 bases and J by 5 bases, leaving 11 bases between them. This CDR3 has 13 amino acids.

The chain carries TRBV25-1 and TRBJ1-1; perhaps TRBD1 as D (5 bases). Trimming removed 0 bases from V and 9 bases from J, with 17 bases in between. This CDR3 spans 15 amino acids. From germline, CDR1 is MGHDK and CDR2 SYGVNS. The CDR3, as DNA: TGTGCCAGCAGTGAATATCGCCCCGGGGGAGAAAAAGCTTTCTTT. Its protein product is CASSEYRPGGEKAFF.

The genes are TRBV19 and TRBJ2-3, with D tentatively TRBD2 (6 bases). V shed 7 bases and J shed 5 bases, with 16 bases lying between them. The CDR3 is 14 residues long. Germline CDR1 reads LNHDA; CDR2 reads SQIVND (reference sequence). DNA for the CDR3: TGTGCCAGTATGTCTGGAGGGAAAATAGATACGCAGTATTTT. Protein sequence: CASMSGGKIDTQYF. The full variable domain, completed using reference TRBV19 and TRBJ2-3, is DGGITQSPKYLFRKEGQNVTLSCEQNLNHDAMYWYRQDPGQGLRLIYYSQIVNDFQKGDIAEGYSVSREKKESFPLTVTSAQKNPTAFYLCASMSGGKIDTQYFGPGTRLTVL.

This chain joins TRBV5-5 and TRBJ1-6, with D hard to call. The CDR3 runs to 16 residues. Per the germline V gene, CDR1 is SGHKS and CDR2 is YYEKEE (reference sequence). Between the trimmed V and J ends, which lost 6 bases and 8 bases, there was a span of 21 bases. CDR3: CASNHLHGDFDSPLHF. CDR3 nucleotides: TGTGCCAGCAATCATCTACATGGAGATTTTGATTCACCCCTCCACTTT.